A single sample gave rise to the 10 T cell receptor beta chains below, sequenced in a study of quantifying T cell responses using KT2 cells. About the research overall: TCR alpha and beta constant-region primers primed reverse transcription of RNA.

Each cDNA got a UMI-containing oligo ligated at its 3' end. The first PCR ran about 4 cycles with an equimolar RC1.1 and RC1.2 beta primer mix. TCRdb fed the UMI-ligation and nested PCR reads into MiXCR, producing one record per CDR3 protein. The sample yields about 33,000 distinct CDR3 sequences, 10% seen once. Sequencing was done on a sample of PBMCs spiked with cells of the T cell clone KT2. Receptors were obtained from a human donor.

This clonotype was counted a few times. The DNA is left out, because the CDR3 cannot be placed on it with certainty; the CDR3 is given as TCRdb lists it. The V and J genes are TRBV12-3 or TRBV12-4 and TRBJ1-1; the listed D gene, TRBD1, was not tested against the DNA. The CDR3 is 14 amino acids in total, end residues counted. Here the CDR3 reads CASSSSGRNTEAFF.

In regard to this clonotype: This could be a read error, since a much larger clone is one nucleotide away. CDR3 nucleotide sequence: TGCAGTGCTAGAGATGACGGCAAGGGGAATTCACCCCTCCACTTT. Translation gives CSARDDGKGNSPLHF. The rearrangement joins TRBV20-1 to TRBJ1-6; the D gene is possibly TRBD1 (5 bases). The V gene's germline CDR1 is DFQATT and CDR2 SNEGSKA (reference sequence). V lost 0 bases, J lost 7 bases, and 13 bases lay in between. This CDR3 region has 15 residues.

CDR3 coding DNA: TGTGCCAGCAGCGTGGGGACAGGGGGCAGTGGCACTGAAGCTTTCTTT. It yields the protein CASSVGTGGSGTEAFF. The V gene is TRBV9, the J gene TRBJ1-1; 12 bases are a match to TRBD1. The V segment lost 2 bases and the J segment 4 bases; nucleotides outside the gene matches: 6. This CDR3 contains 16 residues. CDR1 SGDLS and CDR2 YYNGEE come from the germline V gene.

The V call is TRBV3-1, the J call TRBJ2-7; no clear D. Trimming pared 4 bases from V and 5 bases from J, leaving 21 bases between. Per germline, CDR1 LGHDT and CDR2 YNNKEL (reference sequence). This CDR3 comprises 16 residues. CDR3 in DNA: TGTGCCAGCAGCCTCGGCCCGACTCCGCAGAGAGACGAGCAGTACTTC. It specifies CASSLGPTPQRDEQYF.

The chain joins TRBV7-2 to TRBJ2-7, with TRBD1 matching over 7 bases. Germline loops: CDR1 SGHTA, CDR2 FQGNSA. V gave up 5 bases and J gave up 3 bases; unmatched junction bases: 7. The CDR3 extends over 14 amino acids. The CDR3 reads CASSLDRFRYEQYF. For the CDR3, the DNA is TGTGCCAGCAGCCTGGACAGGTTTCGCTACGAGCAGTACTTC.

By share, this clonotype counts as medium-sized. V gene TRBV4-2 combines with J gene TRBJ1-2; tentative D call: TRBD1 (6 bases). Germline lookup yields CDR1 LGHNA and CDR2 YNFKEQ. Trimming took off 0 bases at V and 0 bases at J, with 8 bases between the two ends. This CDR3 spans 15 amino acids. Here the CDR3 reads CASSQDGTPNYGYTF. The CDR3 nucleotides read TGTGCCAGCAGCCAAGATGGGACACCTAACTATGGCTACACCTTC.

This clonotype turned up a few times. V usage is TRBV6-5 and J usage is TRBJ1-2; no clear D gene. Germline V gene sequence: CDR1 MNHEY, CDR2 SVGAGI. V dropped 2 bases and J dropped 6 bases, with 7 bases sitting between them. This CDR3 region has 12 residues. The CDR3 loop reads CASSYRGHGYTF. As DNA, the CDR3 is TGTGCCAGCAGTTACCGTGGTCATGGCTACACCTTC.

As for this clonotype: A single base separates this from a much larger clone, so it may be a read error. As DNA, the CDR3 is TGTACCAGCAGCGGCGGACAGGGGGCGTACAATGAGCAGTTCTTC. Protein: CTSSGGQGAYNEQFF. The chain joins TRBV7-3 to TRBJ2-1; 11 positions match TRBD1. The CDR3 contains 15 residues. Germline loops: CDR1 SGHTA, CDR2 FQGTGA.

This clonotype was observed a handful of times. The V call is TRBV2, the J call TRBJ1-5, with TRBD1 as a possible D gene (5 bases). Germline V CDR1 and CDR2: SNHLY, FYNNEI. V lost 3 bases and J lost 0, with 9 bases in between. This CDR3 has 15 residues. CDR3 amino acids: CASSEAGNSNQPQHF. Written as DNA, the CDR3 is TGTGCCAGCAGTGAGGCAGGGAATAGCAATCAGCCCCAGCATTTT.

This clonotype was picked up many times. This rearrangement joins TRBV9 to TRBJ2-1; tentatively, D is TRBD1 or TRBD2 (5 bases each). CDR3 length: 17 amino acids. The V gene lost 4 bases and the J gene lost 2 bases, with 19 bases spanning the gap. CDR1 is SGDLS and CDR2 is YYNGEE in the germline V gene. The CDR3 sequence is CASSLGVGSGAYNEQFF. Written as DNA, the CDR3 is TGTGCCAGCAGCCTAGGGGTGGGGAGCGGCGCCTACAATGAGCAGTTCTTC.